These T cell receptor beta chains were read from a single sample in a study of T cell responses to AZD1222 COVID-19 vaccine. Libraries were prepared by immunoSEQ multiplex PCR; TCRdb keeps only in-frame clonotypes and omits some of them. This table has over 100,000 clones, 65% to 90% appearing once. Source: peripheral blood, taken on day 0 of AZD1222 vaccination. Receptors originate from an adult in good health. Each CDR3 is given with its conserved first and last residue. The D gene is left open where the match is weak. Where a row states a size, it is once, few, many or the class of an expanded clone; other rows omit it.

size | J | D | V | CDR3 | DNA
. | TRBJ1-3 | . | TRBV5-6 | CASSSTGRGGVNTIYF | TGTGCCAGCAGCTCCACGGGTAGAGGTGGCGTAAACACCATATATTTT
. | TRBJ2-1 | TRBD2 | TRBV6-5 | CASSFGSGINYNEQFF | TGTGCCAGCAGTTTCGGTAGCGGGATCAATTACAATGAGCAGTTCTTC
. | TRBJ2-7 | . | TRBV7-8 | CASSASPEQYF | TGTGCCAGCAGCGCCAGTCCGGAGCAGTACTTC
. | TRBJ2-3 | . | TRBV20-1 | CSASSGGPGDTQYF | TGCAGTGCTAGTTCGGGGGGCCCTGGGGATACGCAGTATTTT
once | TRBJ1-2 | TRBD1 | TRBV5-1 | CASSYGQGASYGYTF | TGCGCCAGCAGCTACGGACAGGGGGCCAGTTATGGCTACACCTTC
once | TRBJ1-1 | TRBD1 | TRBV28 | CASSLGTDGEAFF | TGTGCCAGCAGTTTAGGGACAGACGGTGAAGCTTTCTTT
. | TRBJ2-7 | TRBD1 | TRBV7-2 | CASSARTGQSGEQYF | TGTGCCAGCAGCGCCCGGACAGGGCAGTCGGGAGAGCAGTACTTC
. | TRBJ1-2 | . | TRBV19 | CASSRGPLGGYTF | TGTGCCAGTAGTAGGGGGCCCCTTGGAGGCTACACCTTC
. | TRBJ2-2 | . | TRBV30 | CAWTLVAGELFF | TGTGCCTGGACTCTGGTGGCCGGGGAGCTGTTTTTT
. | TRBJ1-5 | . | TRBV3-1/TRBV3-2 | CASSQDALYQPQHF | TGTGCCAGCAGCCAAGATGCCCTCTATCAGCCCCAGCATTTT
. | TRBJ2-1 | TRBD2 | TRBV2 | CASFGSGGWNEQFF | TGTGCCAGCTTCGGGAGCGGGGGGTGGAATGAGCAGTTCTTC
. | TRBJ1-1 | . | TRBV3-1/TRBV3-2 | CASTQGGEAFF | TGTGCCAGCACCCAGGGAGGCGAAGCTTTCTTT
. | TRBJ2-1 | TRBD2 | TRBV7-6 | CASSLDGTSSEQFF | TGTGCCAGCAGCTTAGACGGGACTAGCTCGGAGCAGTTCTTC
once | TRBJ1-2 | TRBD1 | TRBV12-3/TRBV12-4 | CASSPDRAWGYTF | TGTGCCAGCAGTCCGGACAGGGCTTGGGGCTACACCTTC
. | TRBJ1-1 | . | TRBV6-2/TRBV6-3 | CASGWDTRRNTEAFF | TGTGCCAGCGGTTGGGACACAAGAAGGAACACTGAAGCTTTCTTT
. | TRBJ1-2 | . | TRBV5-1 | CASSQDGSYGYTF | TGCGCCAGCAGTCAGGACGGTAGCTATGGCTACACCTTC
. | TRBJ2-4 | TRBD1 | TRBV2 | CASSPDRGGLNIQYF | TGTGCCAGCAGTCCAGACAGGGGAGGATTAAACATTCAGTACTTC
. | TRBJ2-7 | TRBD2 | TRBV5-5 | CASSLALGGGEQYF | TGTGCCAGCAGCTTGGCCCTCGGGGGGGGCGAGCAGTACTTC
. | TRBJ2-2 | TRBD2 | TRBV6-4 | CASSASGGAAGELFF | TGTGCCAGCAGTGCTAGCGGGGGAGCCGCCGGGGAGCTGTTTTTT
. | TRBJ2-4 | . | TRBV6-5 | CASSRETPVNIQYF | TGTGCCAGCAGCCGGGAAACCCCGGTTAACATTCAGTACTTC
. | TRBJ2-2 | . | TRBV28 | CASSLRGELFF | TGTGCCAGCAGTTTGAGGGGGGAGCTGTTTTTT
. | TRBJ1-6 | . | TRBV12-5 | CASAPSSNSPLHF | TGTGCTAGTGCACCCTCCTCAAATTCACCCCTCCACTTT
. | TRBJ1-3 | TRBD1 | TRBV30 | CARKDRGRNTIYF | TGTGCCCGGAAGGACAGGGGGCGAAACACCATATATTTT
. | TRBJ1-2 | . | TRBV19 | CASGRRGTTYGYTF | TGTGCCAGTGGGCGACGGGGGACCACGTATGGCTACACCTTC
. | TRBJ2-5 | TRBD1 | TRBV6-2/TRBV6-3 | CASSYNGQGKETQYF | TGTGCCAGCAGTTATAACGGACAGGGGAAAGAGACCCAGTACTTC
. | TRBJ2-5 | TRBD1 | TRBV7-2 | CASSPGTGFYF | TGTGCCAGCAGCCCCGGGACAGGGTTTTACTTC
. | TRBJ2-5 | . | TRBV7-9 | CASSFWVPQETQYF | TGTGCCAGCAGCTTTTGGGTCCCCCAAGAGACCCAGTACTTC